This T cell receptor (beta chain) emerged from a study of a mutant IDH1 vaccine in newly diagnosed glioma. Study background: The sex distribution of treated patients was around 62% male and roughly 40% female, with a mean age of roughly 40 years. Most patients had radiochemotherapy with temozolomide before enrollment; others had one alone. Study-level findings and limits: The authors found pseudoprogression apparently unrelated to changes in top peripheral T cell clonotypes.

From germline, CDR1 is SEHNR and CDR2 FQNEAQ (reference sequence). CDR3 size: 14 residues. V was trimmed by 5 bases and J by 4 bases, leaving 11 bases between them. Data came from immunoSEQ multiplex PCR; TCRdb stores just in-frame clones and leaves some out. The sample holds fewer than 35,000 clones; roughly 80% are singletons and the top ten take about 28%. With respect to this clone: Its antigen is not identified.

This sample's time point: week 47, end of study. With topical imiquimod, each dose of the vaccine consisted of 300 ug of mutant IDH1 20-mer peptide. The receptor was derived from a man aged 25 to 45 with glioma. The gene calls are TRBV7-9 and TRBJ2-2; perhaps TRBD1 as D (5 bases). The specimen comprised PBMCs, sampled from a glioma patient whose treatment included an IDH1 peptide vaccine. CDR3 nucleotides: TGTGCCAGCAGCCCGACAGTCTCCACCGGGGAGCTGTTTTTT. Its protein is CASSPTVSTGELFF.